What follows are 3 T cell receptor beta chains derived from one specimen sequenced in a study of blood T cell repertoires in COVID-19. Libraries were prepared by immunoSEQ multiplex PCR; TCRdb keeps only in-frame clonotypes and omits some of them. The sample carries some 80,000 clones, roughly 90% recorded once. Input material: peripheral blood. These receptors were collected from a human donor in a cohort sampled during active COVID-19.

The V gene is TRBV29-1, the J gene TRBJ2-7, with D maybe TRBD1 (6 bases). Germline V gives CDR1 SQVTM, CDR2 ANQGSEA. Trimming took 7 bases from V and 0 from J, leaving 13 bases between them. The CDR3 sequence is 13 residues long. The CDR3, as DNA: TGCAGCGGGTCGACAGGAATCTCCTACGAGCAGTACTTC. Translating gives CSGSTGISYEQYF.

CDR3 residues: CAISSETGESSTDTQYF. The CDR3 DNA is TGTGCCATCAGTTCCGAGACAGGGGAAAGCAGCACAGATACGCAGTATTTT. The V call is TRBV10-3, the J call TRBJ2-3; 8 bases align to TRBD1. Trimming at V came to 5 bases and at J to 0 bases, leaving 10 bases not matched to a gene. CDR1 and CDR2 from the germline V gene are ENHRY and SYGVKD. The CDR3 has 17 residues.

Points on this clone: A junction end diverges from the germline sequence, so it may reflect a read error. The chain combines TRBV7-2 with TRBJ2-7; D perhaps matches TRBD2 (5 bases). Germline CDR1 is SGHTA and CDR2 is FQGNSA. The CDR3 is 13 residues long. The CDR3, as DNA: TGTGCCAGCAGCCTAGCAGCTAACTACGAGCAGTACTTC. Residues: CASSLAANYEQYF. Combining the CDR3 with reference TRBV7-2 and TRBJ2-7 gives the whole variable domain GAGVSQSPSNKVTEKGKDVELRCDPISGHTALYWYRQSLGQGLEFLIYFQGNSAPDKSGLPSDRFSAERTGGSVSTLTIQRTQQEDSAVYLCASSLAANYEQYFGPGTRLTVT.